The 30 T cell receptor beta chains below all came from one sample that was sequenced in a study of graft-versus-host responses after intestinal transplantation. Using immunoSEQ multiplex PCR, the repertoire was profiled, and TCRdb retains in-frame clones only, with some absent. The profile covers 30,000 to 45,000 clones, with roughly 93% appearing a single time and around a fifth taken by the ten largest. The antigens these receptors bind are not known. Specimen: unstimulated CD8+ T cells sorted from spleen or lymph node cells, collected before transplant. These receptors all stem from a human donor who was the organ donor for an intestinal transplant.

The CDR3 DNA is TGTGCCAGCAAGGAGGGAAACACTGAAGCTTTCTTT. It translates to CASKEGNTEAFF. J is TRBJ1-1 and V is TRBV27, with D hard to call. The germline V and J ends were trimmed by 7 bases and 2 bases, with 8 bases remaining between them. CDR1 and CDR2 from the germline V gene are MNHEY and SMNVEV (reference sequence). The CDR3 loop spans 12 amino acids.

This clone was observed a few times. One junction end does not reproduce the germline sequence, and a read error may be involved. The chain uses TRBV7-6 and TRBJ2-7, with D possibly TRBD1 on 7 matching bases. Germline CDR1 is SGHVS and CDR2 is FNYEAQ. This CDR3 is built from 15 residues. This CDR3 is CASSVAAGGSYEQYF. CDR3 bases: TGTGCCAGCAGCGTAGCGGCAGGGGGCTCCTACGAGCAGTACTTC. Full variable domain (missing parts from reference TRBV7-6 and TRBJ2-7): GAGVSQSPRYKVTKRGQDVALRCDPISGHVSLYWYRQALGQGPEFLTYFNYEAQQDKSGLPNDRFSAERPEGSISTLTIQRTEQRDSAMYRCASSVAAGGSYEQYFGPGTRLTVT.

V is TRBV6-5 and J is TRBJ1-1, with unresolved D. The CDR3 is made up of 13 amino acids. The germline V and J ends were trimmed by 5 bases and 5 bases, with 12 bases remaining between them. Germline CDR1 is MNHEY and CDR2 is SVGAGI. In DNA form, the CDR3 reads TGTGCCAGCAGTGAATTCAGGAAGACTGAAGCTTTCTTT. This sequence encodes CASSEFRKTEAFF.

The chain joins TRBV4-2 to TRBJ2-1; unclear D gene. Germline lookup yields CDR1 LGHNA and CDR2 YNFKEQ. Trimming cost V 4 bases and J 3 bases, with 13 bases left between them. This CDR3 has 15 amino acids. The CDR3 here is CASSPTNPIYNEQFF. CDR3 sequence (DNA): TGTGCCAGCAGCCCGACCAACCCAATCTACAATGAGCAGTTCTTC.

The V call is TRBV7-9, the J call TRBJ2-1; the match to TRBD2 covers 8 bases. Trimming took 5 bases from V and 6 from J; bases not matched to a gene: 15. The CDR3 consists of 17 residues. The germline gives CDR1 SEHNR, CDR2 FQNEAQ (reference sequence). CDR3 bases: TGTGCCAGCAGCAATTCCCCGGGACTAGGAAGCGGCAATGAGCAGTTCTTC. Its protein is CASSNSPGLGSGNEQFF.

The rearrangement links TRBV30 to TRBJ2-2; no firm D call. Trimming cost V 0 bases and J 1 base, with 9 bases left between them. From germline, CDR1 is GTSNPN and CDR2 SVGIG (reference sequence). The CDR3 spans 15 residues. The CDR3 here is CAWSVDWKNTGELFF. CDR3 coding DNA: TGTGCCTGGAGTGTAGACTGGAAGAACACCGGGGAGCTGTTTTTT.

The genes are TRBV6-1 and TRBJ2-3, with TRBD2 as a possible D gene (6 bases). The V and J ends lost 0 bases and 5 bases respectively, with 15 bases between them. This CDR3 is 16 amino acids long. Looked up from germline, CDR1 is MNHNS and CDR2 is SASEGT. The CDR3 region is CASSEAPLASLDTQYF. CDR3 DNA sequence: TGTGCCAGCAGTGAAGCCCCACTAGCTAGTCTAGATACGCAGTATTTT.

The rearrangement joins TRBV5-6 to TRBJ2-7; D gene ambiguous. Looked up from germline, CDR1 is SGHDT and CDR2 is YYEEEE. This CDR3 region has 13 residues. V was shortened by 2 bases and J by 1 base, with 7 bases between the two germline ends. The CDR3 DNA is TGTGCCAGCAGCTTCGGCACGTCCTACGAGCAGTACTTC. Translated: CASSFGTSYEQYF.

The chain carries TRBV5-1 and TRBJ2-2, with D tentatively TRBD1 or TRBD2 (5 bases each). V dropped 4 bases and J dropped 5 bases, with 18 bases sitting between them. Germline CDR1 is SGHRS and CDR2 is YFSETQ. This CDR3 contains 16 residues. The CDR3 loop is CASSKGRFLPTGELFF. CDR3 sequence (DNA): TGCGCCAGCAGCAAGGGACGGTTTTTACCGACCGGGGAGCTGTTTTTT.

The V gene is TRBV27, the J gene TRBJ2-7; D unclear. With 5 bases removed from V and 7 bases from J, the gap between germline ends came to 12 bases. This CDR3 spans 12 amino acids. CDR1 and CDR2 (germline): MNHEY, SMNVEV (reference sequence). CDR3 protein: CASSHLGKEQYF. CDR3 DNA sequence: TGTGCCAGCAGTCATTTAGGGAAGGAGCAGTACTTC.

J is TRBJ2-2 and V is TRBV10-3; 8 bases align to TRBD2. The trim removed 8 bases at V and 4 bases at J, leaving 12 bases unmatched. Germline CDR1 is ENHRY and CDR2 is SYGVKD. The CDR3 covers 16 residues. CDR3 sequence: CAIRSGAGGSTGELFF. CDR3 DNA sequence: TGTGCCATCCGGAGCGGGGCGGGAGGTTCCACCGGGGAGCTGTTTTTT.

CDR3 sequence: CASSTGTSDYEQYF. The CDR3 coding sequence is TGTGCCAGCAGTACCGGGACTAGCGATTACGAGCAGTACTTC. The V gene is TRBV28, the J gene TRBJ2-7; 10 bases line up with TRBD2. CDR1 MDHEN and CDR2 SYDVKM come from the germline V gene. This CDR3 contains 14 residues. Germline trimming cut 5 bases from V and 4 bases from J; bases unmatched to any gene: 5.

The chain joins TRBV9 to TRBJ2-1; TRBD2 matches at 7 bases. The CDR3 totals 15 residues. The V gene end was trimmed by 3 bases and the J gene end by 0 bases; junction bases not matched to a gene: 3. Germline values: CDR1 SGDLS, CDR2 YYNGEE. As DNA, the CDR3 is TGTGCCAGCAGCGCGAGACTAGCCTCCTACAATGAGCAGTTCTTC. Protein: CASSARLASYNEQFF.

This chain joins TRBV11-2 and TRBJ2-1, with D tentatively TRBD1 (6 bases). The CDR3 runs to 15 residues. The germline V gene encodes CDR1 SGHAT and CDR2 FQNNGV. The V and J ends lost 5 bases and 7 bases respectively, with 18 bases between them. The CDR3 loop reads CASSLTGTTTNEQFF. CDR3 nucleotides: TGTGCCAGCAGCCTCACCGGGACAACTACGAATGAGCAGTTCTTC.

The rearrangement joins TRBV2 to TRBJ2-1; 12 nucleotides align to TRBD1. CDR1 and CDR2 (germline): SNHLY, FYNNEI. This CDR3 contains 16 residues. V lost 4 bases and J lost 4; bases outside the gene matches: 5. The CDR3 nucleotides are TGTGCCAGCAGTGGGGGACAGGGGGCTTTATACAATGAGCAGTTCTTC. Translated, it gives CASSGGQGALYNEQFF.

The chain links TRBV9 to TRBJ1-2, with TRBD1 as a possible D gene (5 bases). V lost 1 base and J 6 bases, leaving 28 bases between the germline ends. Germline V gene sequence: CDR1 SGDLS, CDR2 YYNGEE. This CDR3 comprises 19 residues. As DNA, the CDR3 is TGTGCCAGCAGCGTATCCTTAGCGGGACCGGAGCTTGGGGGAAATGGCTACACCTTC. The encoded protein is CASSVSLAGPELGGNGYTF.

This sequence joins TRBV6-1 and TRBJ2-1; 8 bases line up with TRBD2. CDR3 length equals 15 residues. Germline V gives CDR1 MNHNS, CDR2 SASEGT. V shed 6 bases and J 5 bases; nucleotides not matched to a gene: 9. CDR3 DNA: TGTGCCAGCAGCCTAGCGGGCGAATATAACAATGAGCAGTTCTTC. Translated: CASSLAGEYNNEQFF.

The CDR3 spells CASSLGGGRAWTDTQYF. For the CDR3, the DNA is TGCGCCAGCAGCTTGGGGGGCGGGAGGGCCTGGACAGATACGCAGTATTTT. This chain links TRBV5-1 with TRBJ2-3; 9 bases line up with TRBD2. The CDR3 runs to 17 residues. With 0 bases clipped from V and 3 bases from J, the junction kept 8 bases outside the gene matches. CDR1 SGHRS and CDR2 YFSETQ come from the germline V gene.

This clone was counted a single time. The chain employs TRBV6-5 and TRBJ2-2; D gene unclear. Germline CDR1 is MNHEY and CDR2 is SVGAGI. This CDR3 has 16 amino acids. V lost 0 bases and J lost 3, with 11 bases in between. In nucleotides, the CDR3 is TGTGCCAGCAGTTACTCGATCCCTCAATACACCGGGGAGCTGTTTTTT. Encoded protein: CASSYSIPQYTGELFF.

The CDR3 DNA follows: TGTGCCAGCAGCCTACTAGCGGGAGGAACCTACGAGCAGTACTTC. Its translation is CASSLLAGGTYEQYF. The chain joins TRBV7-2 to TRBJ2-7; TRBD2 matches 12 bases. Trimming at V came to 5 bases and at J to 2 bases, leaving 4 bases not matched to a gene. The germline CDR1 and CDR2 sequences are SGHTA and FQGNSA. This CDR3 contains 15 residues.

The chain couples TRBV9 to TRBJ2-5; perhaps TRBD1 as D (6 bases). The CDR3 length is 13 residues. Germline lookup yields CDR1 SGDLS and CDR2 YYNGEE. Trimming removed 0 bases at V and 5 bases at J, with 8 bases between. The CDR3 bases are TGTGCCAGCAGCGTAGACAGGGAGGAGACCCAGTACTTC. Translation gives CASSVDREETQYF.

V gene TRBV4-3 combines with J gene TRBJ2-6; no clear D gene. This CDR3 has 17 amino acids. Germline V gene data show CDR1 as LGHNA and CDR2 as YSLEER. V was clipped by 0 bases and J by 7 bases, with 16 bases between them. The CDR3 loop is CASSQEAVYGSANVLTF. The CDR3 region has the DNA TGCGCCAGCAGCCAAGAAGCCGTATATGGGTCCGCCAACGTCCTGACTTTC.

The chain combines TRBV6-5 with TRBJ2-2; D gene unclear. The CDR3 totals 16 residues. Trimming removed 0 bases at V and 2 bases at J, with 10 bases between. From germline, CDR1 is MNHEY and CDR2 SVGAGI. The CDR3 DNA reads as TGTGCCAGCAGTTACTCGGTGGACCTTAACACCGGGGAGCTGTTTTTT. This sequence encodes CASSYSVDLNTGELFF.

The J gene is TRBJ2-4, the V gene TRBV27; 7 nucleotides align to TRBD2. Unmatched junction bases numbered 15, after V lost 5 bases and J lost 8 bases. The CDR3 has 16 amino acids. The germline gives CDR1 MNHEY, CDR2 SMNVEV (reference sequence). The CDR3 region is CASSVRLRERDHIQYF. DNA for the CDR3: TGTGCCAGCAGTGTACGACTACGGGAGCGGGACCACATTCAGTACTTC.

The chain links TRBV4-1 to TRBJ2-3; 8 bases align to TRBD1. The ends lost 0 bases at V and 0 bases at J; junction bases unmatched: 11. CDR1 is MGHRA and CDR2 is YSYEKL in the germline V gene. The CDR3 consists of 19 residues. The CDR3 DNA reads TGCGCCAGCAGCCAAGAGCGGGGACAGGTTTCATGGAGCACAGATACGCAGTATTTT. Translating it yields CASSQERGQVSWSTDTQYF.

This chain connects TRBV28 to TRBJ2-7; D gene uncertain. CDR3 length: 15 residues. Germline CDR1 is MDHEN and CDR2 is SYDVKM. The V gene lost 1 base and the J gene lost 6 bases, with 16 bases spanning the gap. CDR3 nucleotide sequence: TGTGCCAGCAGTTTATATCCCCTAATGGGTGGCGAGCAGTACTTC. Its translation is CASSLYPLMGGEQYF.

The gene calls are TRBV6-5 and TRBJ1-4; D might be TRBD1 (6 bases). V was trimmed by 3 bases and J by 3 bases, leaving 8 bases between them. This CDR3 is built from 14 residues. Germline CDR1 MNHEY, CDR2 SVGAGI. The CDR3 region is CASSYNRANEKLFF. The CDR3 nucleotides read TGTGCCAGCAGTTATAACAGGGCTAATGAAAAACTGTTTTTT.

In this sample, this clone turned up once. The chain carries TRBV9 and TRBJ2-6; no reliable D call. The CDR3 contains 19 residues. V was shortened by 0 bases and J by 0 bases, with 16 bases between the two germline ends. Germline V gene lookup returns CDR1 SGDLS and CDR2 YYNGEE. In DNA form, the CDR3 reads TGTGCCAGCAGCGTAGCTTGGTCGGCGGCACTCTCTGGGGCCAACGTCCTGACTTTC. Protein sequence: CASSVAWSAALSGANVLTF.

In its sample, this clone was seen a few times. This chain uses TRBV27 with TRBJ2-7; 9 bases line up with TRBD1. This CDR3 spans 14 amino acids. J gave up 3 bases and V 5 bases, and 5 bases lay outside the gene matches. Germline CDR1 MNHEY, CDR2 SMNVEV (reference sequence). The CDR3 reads CASSTTTGGYEQYF. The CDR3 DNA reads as TGTGCCAGCAGTACTACGACAGGGGGCTACGAGCAGTACTTC.

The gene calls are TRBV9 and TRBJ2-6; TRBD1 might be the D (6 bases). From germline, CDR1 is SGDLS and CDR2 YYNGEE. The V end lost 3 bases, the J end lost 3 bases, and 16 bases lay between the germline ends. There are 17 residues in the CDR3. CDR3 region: CASSDGTGFSGANVLTF. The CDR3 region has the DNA TGTGCCAGCAGCGATGGAACAGGGTTTAGTGGGGCCAACGTCCTGACTTTC.